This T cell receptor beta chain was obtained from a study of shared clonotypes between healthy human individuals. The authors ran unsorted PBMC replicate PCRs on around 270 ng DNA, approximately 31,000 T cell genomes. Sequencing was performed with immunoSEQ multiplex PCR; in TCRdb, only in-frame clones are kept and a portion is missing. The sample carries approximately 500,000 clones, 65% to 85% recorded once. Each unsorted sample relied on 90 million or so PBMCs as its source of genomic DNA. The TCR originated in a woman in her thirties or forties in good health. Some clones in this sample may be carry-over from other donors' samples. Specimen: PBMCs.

The CDR3 reads CASSQNRDNSYEQYF. The CDR3 DNA reads TGTGCCAGCAGTCAAAACCGGGACAACTCCTACGAGCAGTACTTC. This rearrangement joins TRBV28 to TRBJ2-7; possibly TRBD1 for D (6 bases). From germline, CDR1 is MDHEN and CDR2 SYDVKM. This CDR3 is built from 15 residues. V gave up 5 bases and J gave up 0 bases, with 14 bases separating them.